The following is a TCR beta chain sequence with its context. This record belongs to a study of blood T cell repertoires in COVID-19. Across the study: Material from acute and convalescent COVID-19 was sourced from the United States, Italy and Spain.

The germline gives CDR1 MNHEY, CDR2 SMNVEV (reference sequence). J lost 0 bases, V lost 6 bases, and 5 bases had no gene match. The CDR3 length is 15 residues. In the authors' methods: The assay estimated nucleated cells by amplifying reference gene primers. Clones were sequenced by immunoSEQ multiplex PCR, and TCRdb holds only the in-frame ones, with some missing. Clone size and V and J calls were adopted from that table, with D and trimming inferred from the DNA. Among roughly 200,000 clones, 85% to 90% were seen once, and the ten largest hold about 6.3%. The participants were between about 18 and 90 years old and came from roughly 24 US areas.

The sample was PBMCs or T cells enriched from blood (not recorded which). The rearrangement uses TRBV27 and TRBJ1-2, with 9 bases identical to TRBD1. This TCR came from a man aged 40-50 years who had recovered from COVID-19. CDR3 loop: CASRGQGRANYGYTF. CDR3 DNA sequence: TGTGCCAGCAGAGGACAGGGGAGAGCTAACTATGGCTACACCTTC.